The rows below give T cell receptor beta chains drawn from one sample of a study of cytomegalovirus exposure and HLA in healthy donors. Generated by immunoSEQ multiplex PCR, the TCRdb table keeps only in-frame clones and is missing some. The sample lists 150,000 to 200,000 clones; about 74% were seen once. Input material: PBMCs. These receptors all come from a male donor in good health and CMV-seronegative. The CDR3 runs from the conserved cysteine through the conserved F or W. D genes are given only for firm matches. Where a row states a size, it is once, few, many or the class of an expanded clone; other rows omit it.

J	D	size	V	CDR3	DNA
TRBJ1-4	.	.	TRBV19	CASSPRTLTNEKLFF	TGTGCCAGTAGTCCCAGGACACTAACTAATGAAAAACTGTTTTTT
TRBJ1-2	.	.	TRBV2	CAWTSSNYGYTF	TGTGCCTGGACATCATCTAACTATGGCTACACCTTC
TRBJ2-7	TRBD2	.	TRBV19	CASSAYRGGSLEQYF	TGTGCCAGTAGTGCTTATCGGGGCGGGAGTTTGGAGCAGTACTTC
TRBJ2-7	.	.	TRBV5-5	CASSLARQAPQYF	TGTGCCAGCAGCTTGGCCCGACAGGCCCCGCAGTACTTC
TRBJ2-5	TRBD2	.	TRBV5-4	CASSSGGGQQETQYF	TGTGCCAGCAGCTCGGGAGGGGGGCAGCAAGAGACCCAGTACTTC
TRBJ2-1	.	.	TRBV7-9	CASSTTTQGWEQFF	TGTGCCAGCAGCACTACCACCCAGGGTTGGGAGCAGTTCTTC
TRBJ1-5	.	.	TRBV30	CAWSVQPNQPQHF	TGTGCCTGGAGTGTACAGCCAAATCAGCCCCAGCATTTT
TRBJ2-2	.	.	TRBV28	CASSLGGTTGELFF	TGTGCCAGCAGTTTGGGGGGAACCACCGGGGAGCTGTTTTTT
TRBJ2-7	TRBD1	few	TRBV5-4	CASSLAGTGISYEQYF	TGTGCCAGCAGCTTGGCCGGGACAGGGATCTCCTACGAGCAGTACTTC
TRBJ1-2	TRBD1	.	TRBV2	CASSEEAGGRYGYTF	TGTGCCAGCAGTGAGGAGGCAGGGGGCCGGTATGGCTACACCTTC
TRBJ2-7	.	.	TRBV4-2	CASSQDRGTNYEQYF	TGTGCCAGCAGCCAAGATCGAGGAACAAACTACGAGCAGTACTTC
TRBJ2-7	.	.	TRBV14	CASSPAEDYEQYF	TGTGCCAGCAGCCCTGCGGAGGACTACGAGCAGTACTTC
TRBJ1-1	TRBD1	.	TRBV4-3	CASSQDRGINTEAFF	TGCGCCAGCAGCCAGGACAGGGGGATTAACACTGAAGCTTTCTTT
TRBJ2-1	TRBD2	.	TRBV5-4	CASSPRTSGRVGDEQFF	TGTGCCAGCAGCCCTAGGACTAGCGGGAGGGTAGGCGATGAGCAGTTCTTC
TRBJ2-1	TRBD2	.	TRBV28	CASSLGRVAGYNEQFF	TGTGCCAGCAGTTTGGGGCGGGTAGCGGGCTACAATGAGCAGTTCTTC
TRBJ2-7	.	.	TRBV7-2	CASSLVAGNEQYF	TGTGCCAGCAGCTTAGTGGCGGGCAACGAGCAGTACTTC
TRBJ2-7	TRBD2	.	TRBV30	CAWSTGGPSYEQYF	TGTGCCTGGAGTACGGGAGGGCCGAGTTACGAGCAGTACTTC
TRBJ1-1	.	.	TRBV5-8	CASTLNLGGVSEAFF	TGTGCCAGCACCTTAAACCTTGGAGGCGTGTCTGAAGCTTTCTTT
TRBJ2-2	TRBD2	.	TRBV5-1	CASSLGTSVKTAELFF	TGCGCCAGCAGCTTGGGGACTAGCGTAAAGACCGCGGAGCTGTTTTTT
TRBJ1-1	TRBD1	.	TRBV9	CASSGRTGNTEAFF	TGTGCCAGCAGCGGAAGGACAGGGAACACTGAAGCTTTCTTT
TRBJ2-3	.	.	TRBV7-8	CASSLDAGADTQYF	TGTGCCAGCAGCTTAGATGCAGGGGCAGATACGCAGTATTTT